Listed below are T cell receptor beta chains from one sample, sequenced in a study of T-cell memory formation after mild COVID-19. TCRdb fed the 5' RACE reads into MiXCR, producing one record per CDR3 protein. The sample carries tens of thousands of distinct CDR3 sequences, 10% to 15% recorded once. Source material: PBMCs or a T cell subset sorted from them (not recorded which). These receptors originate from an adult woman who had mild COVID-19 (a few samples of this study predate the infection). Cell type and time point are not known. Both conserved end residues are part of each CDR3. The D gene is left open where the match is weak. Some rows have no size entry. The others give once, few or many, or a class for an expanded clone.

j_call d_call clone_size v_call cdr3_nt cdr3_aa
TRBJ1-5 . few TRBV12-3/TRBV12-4 TGTGCCAGCAGTTTGCCCGCACAGCCCCAGCATTTT CASSLPAQPQHF
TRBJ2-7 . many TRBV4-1 TGCGCCAGCAGCCAAGTCCAGTTCTACGAGCAGTACTTC CASSQVQFYEQYF
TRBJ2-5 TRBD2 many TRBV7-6 TGTGCCAGCAGCCATTGGGCTAGCGGTTACCAAGAGACCCAGTACTTC CASSHWASGYQETQYF
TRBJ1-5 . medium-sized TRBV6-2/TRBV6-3 TGTGCCAGCAGCCCAGGGGTCGCAGATAATCAGCCCCAGCATTTT CASSPGVADNQPQHF
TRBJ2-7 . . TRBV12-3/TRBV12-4 TGTGCCAGCACCATATCCGGGACTCGTCTCGAGCAGTACTTC CASTISGTRLEQYF
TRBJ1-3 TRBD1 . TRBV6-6 TGTGCCAGCAGTTACTCCAGACAGGGGGCGCCTGGAGGAAACACCATATATTTT CASSYSRQGAPGGNTIYF
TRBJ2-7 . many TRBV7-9 TGTGCCAGCAGCTTAAAGACACCGGGGGACGAGCAGTACTTC CASSLKTPGDEQYF
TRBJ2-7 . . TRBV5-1 TGCGCCAGCGGGGGCCCCAGCTCCTACGAGCAGTACTTC CASGGPSSYEQYF
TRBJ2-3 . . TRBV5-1 TGCGCCAGCAGCGAAGGGACGGCTAGCGCTTTTGATACGCAGTATTTT CASSEGTASAFDTQYF
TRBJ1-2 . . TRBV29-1 TGCAGCGTTGATCTGGGTGGCGGCTACACCTTC CSVDLGGGYTF
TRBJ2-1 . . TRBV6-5 TGTGCCAGCAGTTACGTCCAGGGCCACAATGAGCAGTTCTTC CASSYVQGHNEQFF
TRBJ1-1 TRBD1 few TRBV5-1 TGCGCCAGCAGCATAGGGACAGAATGGGAAGCTTTCTTT CASSIGTEWEAFF
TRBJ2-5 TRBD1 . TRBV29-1 TGCAGCGTTGAAGATCGGACAGGGATAGAGACCCAGTACTTC CSVEDRTGIETQYF
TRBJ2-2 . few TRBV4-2 TGTGCCAGCAGCGCCACCGGGGAGCTGTTTTTT CASSATGELFF
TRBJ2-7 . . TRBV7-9 TGTGCCAGCAGCTTAGGACAGGGGAGGGCCTACGAGCAGTACTTC CASSLGQGRAYEQYF
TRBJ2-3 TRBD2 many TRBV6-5 TGTGCCAGCAGGGTAGCGGGAAACGCAGATACGCAGTATTTT CASRVAGNADTQYF
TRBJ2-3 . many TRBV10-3 TGTGCCATCAGTGCGGACACCACAGATACGCAGTATTTT CAISADTTDTQYF
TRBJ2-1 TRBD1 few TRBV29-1 TGCAGCGTTACCTCCCGGACAGGGGGCGGGGAGGAGTTCTTC CSVTSRTGGGEEFF